The 27 T cell receptor beta chains below all came from one sample that was sequenced in a study of PD-L1 blockade in urothelial cancer. The data were produced by immunoSEQ multiplex PCR, yet TCRdb's version contains in-frame clones alone and is incomplete. The table lists approximately 80,000 clones, 82% of them singletons. Specimen: PBMCs, collected around atezolizumab (anti-PD-L1) treatment. These receptors all stem from a man between 65 and 85 years old with urothelial cancer.

This chain connects TRBV11-3 to TRBJ2-1, with no clear D. This CDR3 is built from 12 residues. Trimming took 5 bases from V and 10 from J, leaving 12 bases between them. Germline CDR1 is SGHNT and CDR2 is YENEEA. The CDR3 protein is CASSPGQREQFF. The CDR3 nucleotides are TGTGCCAGCAGCCCTGGGCAACGGGAGCAGTTCTTC.

Points on this clone: An end of the junction differs from the germline gene, which may be a read error. The sample carries other DNA sequences with the same CDR3. V usage is TRBV27 and J usage is TRBJ2-5; 8 bases fit TRBD2. CDR1 and CDR2 (germline): MNHEY, SMNVEV (reference sequence). This CDR3 is built from 12 residues. DNA for the CDR3: TGCGCCAGCAGCCCGGGGGGGGAGACCCAGTACTTC. The encoded protein is CASSPGGETQYF.

The V gene is TRBV5-1, the J gene TRBJ2-3; 10 bases align to TRBD2. Germline V CDR1 and CDR2: SGHRS, YFSETQ. V shed 4 bases and J 3 bases; nucleotides not matched to a gene: 8. CDR3 length: 16 amino acids. The CDR3 DNA reads TGCGCCAGCAGCCTAGCGGGAGTTGGGAGAACAGATACGCAGTATTTT. Amino acid sequence: CASSLAGVGRTDTQYF.

CDR3 coding DNA: TGTGCCAGCATCCCGGACAGGGGAAGGACTGAAGCTTTCTTT. This gives the protein CASIPDRGRTEAFF. The chain joins TRBV5-4 to TRBJ1-1; 9 positions agree with TRBD1. The CDR3 runs to 14 residues. CDR1 and CDR2 (germline): SGHNT, YYREEE (reference sequence). After removal of 6 bases from V and 5 bases from J, the junction contained 8 bases not matched to a gene.

This chain uses TRBV5-5 with TRBJ2-5; a weak D match, TRBD2 (6 bases). CDR1 and CDR2 (germline): SGHKS, YYEKEE (reference sequence). The CDR3 consists of 14 residues. The V and J ends lost 1 base and 5 bases respectively, with 12 bases between them. The CDR3 DNA reads as TGTGCCAGCAGCTTGCTTATCGGGAGCGAGACCCAGTACTTC. Residues: CASSLLIGSETQYF.

In its sample, this clone was seen once. This sequence joins TRBV2 and TRBJ2-2; possibly TRBD2 for D (6 bases). Germline lookup yields CDR1 SNHLY and CDR2 FYNNEI. Trimming took 7 bases from V and 4 from J, leaving 13 bases between them. The CDR3 is 14 residues long. The CDR3 here is CASNRGFFTGELFF. The CDR3 DNA reads as TGTGCCAGCAACCGGGGGTTTTTCACCGGGGAGCTGTTTTTT.

The rearrangement links TRBV4-3 to TRBJ2-1; 11 bases align to TRBD2. The germline V gene has CDR1 LGHNA and CDR2 YSLEER. Trimming removed 0 bases from V and 8 bases from J; junction bases left unmatched: 6. The CDR3 consists of 16 residues. The CDR3 DNA sequence: TGCGCCAGCAGCCAAGATCTCGGACTAGCGGGCGATGAGCAGTTCTTC. This sequence encodes CASSQDLGLAGDEQFF.

The V gene is TRBV7-6, the J gene TRBJ2-2, with 9 positions matching TRBD2. The CDR3 has 15 residues. The V and J ends lost 6 bases and 5 bases, in that order; junction bases with no gene match: 7. Germline values: CDR1 SGHVS, CDR2 FNYEAQ. CDR3 protein: CASRSSGSWTGELFF. The DNA for the CDR3 is TGTGCCAGCAGAAGTAGCGGGAGTTGGACCGGGGAGCTGTTTTTT. The entire variable domain, with the rest obtained from reference TRBV7-6 and TRBJ2-2, is as follows: GAGVSQSPRYKVTKRGQDVALRCDPISGHVSLYWYRQALGQGPEFLTYFNYEAQQDKSGLPNDRFSAERPEGSISTLTIQRTEQRDSAMYRCASRSSGSWTGELFFGEGSRLTVL.

The chain has TRBV7-9 and TRBJ2-1; D gene uncertain. CDR1 is SEHNR, CDR2 FQNEAQ, per germline (reference sequence). Trimming cost V 5 bases and J 1 base, with 12 bases left between them. The CDR3 has 15 amino acids. The CDR3 sequence: CASSPRRKSYNEQFF. The DNA for the CDR3 is TGTGCCAGCAGCCCGAGGCGGAAGTCCTACAATGAGCAGTTCTTC.

This clone was recorded once. The chain uses TRBV7-2 and TRBJ2-7, with 13 bases identical to TRBD2. Germline CDR1 SGHTA, CDR2 FQGNSA. This CDR3 is built from 16 residues. J gave up 7 bases and V 5 bases, and 11 bases lay outside the gene matches. The CDR3 DNA reads as TGTGCCAGCAGCCCGGGACTAGCGGGACCTGGGCGGGAGCAGTACTTC. It specifies CASSPGLAGPGREQYF.

The chain has TRBV5-5 and TRBJ1-1; unclear D gene. V was trimmed by 3 bases and J by 6 bases, leaving 9 bases between them. This CDR3 has 12 residues. Germline CDR1 is SGHKS and CDR2 is YYEKEE (reference sequence). The CDR3 bases are TGTGCCAGCAGCTCCGACTGGTCTGAAGCTTTCTTT. It yields the protein CASSSDWSEAFF. The full variable domain, rest sourced from reference TRBV5-5 and TRBJ1-1, is DAGVTQSPTHLIKTRGQQVTLRCSPISGHKSVSWYQQVLGQGPQFIFQYYEKEERGRGNFPDRFSARQFPNYSSELNVNALLLGDSALYLCASSSDWSEAFFGQGTRLTVV.

CDR3 loop: CASSYGTDYEQYF. In nucleotides, the CDR3 is TGTGCCAGCAGTTATGGGACAGACTACGAGCAGTACTTC. The gene calls are TRBV6-6 and TRBJ2-7; 7 nucleotides line up with TRBD1. The CDR3 sequence is 13 residues long. J lost 3 bases, V lost 3 bases, and 2 bases had no gene match. CDR1 and CDR2 (germline): MNHNY, SVGAGI (reference sequence).

The rearrangement links TRBV6-5 to TRBJ2-2, with a weak D call TRBD1 (6 bases). Trimming stripped 7 bases from V and 2 bases from J, with 8 bases between. Germline loops: CDR1 MNHEY, CDR2 SVGAGI. CDR3 length: 13 residues. The CDR3 loop reads CASIGGNTGELFF. The CDR3 region has the DNA TGTGCCAGCATAGGGGGAAACACCGGGGAGCTGTTTTTT.

This clone was recorded only once. The chain couples TRBV9 to TRBJ2-5; tentatively, D is TRBD2 (5 bases). The CDR3 extends over 14 amino acids. Trimming took 0 bases from V and 2 from J, leaving 8 bases between them. CDR1 SGDLS and CDR2 YYNGEE come from the germline V gene. CDR3 DNA sequence: TGTGCCAGCAGCGTAGACGGGAAACAAGAGACCCAGTACTTC. It is translated as CASSVDGKQETQYF. Full variable domain (outside the CDR3, taken from reference TRBV9 and TRBJ2-5): DSGVTQTPKHLITATGQRVTLRCSPRSGDLSVYWYQQSLDQGLQFLIQYYNGEERAKGNILERFSAQQFPDLHSELNLSSLELGDSALYFCASSVDGKQETQYFGPGTRLLVL.

In this sample, this clone turned up a few times. The chain employs TRBV10-3 and TRBJ2-7; TRBD1 agrees at 8 bases. The CDR3 is 14 amino acids. Trimming removed 6 bases from V and 4 bases from J; junction bases left unmatched: 8. CDR1 and CDR2 from the germline V gene are ENHRY and SYGVKD. The CDR3 DNA reads as TGTGCCATCAGGCCTGGACAGGGAGTATACGAGCAGTACTTC. Translated, it gives CAIRPGQGVYEQYF.

This clone has only one observation. One end of the junction is discordant with germline, which a read error may explain. Other DNA sequences within the sample encode an identical CDR3. The chain links TRBV6-1 to TRBJ1-5, with D hard to call. The CDR3 is made up of 16 amino acids. In germline, CDR1 is MNHNS, CDR2 SASEGT. This CDR3 is CASSEALSHSNQPQHF. The CDR3 region has the DNA TGCGCCAGCAGTGAAGCTTTGAGTCATAGCAATCAGCCCCAGCATTTT.

The chain couples TRBV9 to TRBJ2-1; 7 positions agree with TRBD2. Unmatched junction bases numbered 6, after V lost 2 bases and J lost 4 bases. Looked up from germline, CDR1 is SGDLS and CDR2 is YYNGEE. The CDR3 is made up of 15 amino acids. Here the CDR3 DNA reads TGTGCCAGCAGCGTGCTGGGGGGGAATTACAATGAGCAGTTCTTC. This sequence encodes CASSVLGGNYNEQFF.

The chain joins TRBV6-5 to TRBJ2-7, with D possibly TRBD1 on 8 matching bases. The germline gives CDR1 MNHEY, CDR2 SVGAGI. The CDR3 is 14 amino acids. Trimming removed 6 bases at V and 2 bases at J, with 14 bases between. CDR3 residues: CASSRTGGAYEQYF. The CDR3 DNA reads as TGTGCCAGCAGCCGCACAGGGGGGGCCTACGAGCAGTACTTC.

This clone has a single count. The V call is TRBV6-1, the J call TRBJ2-3; TRBD2 aligns across 11 bases. Per the germline V gene, CDR1 is MNHNS and CDR2 is SASEGT. The V segment lost 7 bases and the J segment 6 bases; nucleotides outside the gene matches: 3. The CDR3 has 13 amino acids. CDR3 bases: TGTGCCAGCACTTCTAGCGGGAGGGATACGCAGTATTTT. Translating it yields CASTSSGRDTQYF.

The chain joins TRBV2 to TRBJ2-1; TRBD2 matches 15 bases. Germline V gives CDR1 SNHLY, CDR2 FYNNEI. J gave up 2 bases and V 5 bases, and 4 bases lay outside the gene matches. The CDR3 length is 17 residues. For the CDR3, the DNA is TGTGCCAGCAGTCGCCGGACTAGCGGGAGGGCCTACAATGAGCAGTTCTTC. The encoded protein is CASSRRTSGRAYNEQFF. The whole variable domain, remainder taken from reference TRBV2 and TRBJ2-1, is EPEVTQTPSHQVTQMGQEVILRCVPISNHLYFYWYRQILGQKVEFLVSFYNNEISEKSEIFDDQFSVERPDGSNFTLKIRSTKLEDSAMYFCASSRRTSGRAYNEQFFGPGTRLTVL.

V is TRBV9 and J is TRBJ2-1; D ambiguous. The V end was cut by 3 bases, the J end by 1 base, with 11 bases between. This CDR3 comprises 15 residues. CDR1 is SGDLS and CDR2 is YYNGEE in the germline V gene. The CDR3 sequence: CASSASTGSYNEQFF. The CDR3 nucleotides are TGTGCCAGCAGCGCCTCGACTGGGTCCTACAATGAGCAGTTCTTC.

The chain joins TRBV6-5 to TRBJ2-5, with 8 bases fitting TRBD1. V lost 2 bases, J lost 12 bases, and 2 bases stayed unmatched. The germline V gene has CDR1 MNHEY and CDR2 SVGAGI. The CDR3 runs to 11 residues. The CDR3 here is CASSYPDREYF. DNA for the CDR3: TGTGCCAGCAGTTACCCGGACAGGGAGTACTTC.

The CDR3 protein is CASGQNSGNTIYF. In DNA form, the CDR3 reads TGTGCCAGCGGACAGAACTCTGGAAACACCATATATTTT. This chain uses TRBV19 with TRBJ1-3; D may be TRBD1 (6 bases). The CDR3 runs to 13 residues. Per the germline V gene, CDR1 is LNHDA and CDR2 is SQIVND (reference sequence). The V end lost 9 bases, the J end lost 0 bases, and 9 bases lay between the germline ends.

The chain links TRBV11-2 to TRBJ2-7, with 10 bases that match TRBD2. J lost 0 bases, V lost 3 bases, and 2 bases had no gene match. Germline V gives CDR1 SGHAT, CDR2 FQNNGV. The CDR3 is 15 residues long. CDR3 amino acids: CASSFGTSASYEQYF. CDR3 in DNA: TGTGCCAGCAGCTTCGGGACTAGCGCCTCCTACGAGCAGTACTTC.

This clone came up a few times. The gene calls are TRBV7-8 and TRBJ1-6; 9 nucleotides line up with TRBD1. The germline V gene encodes CDR1 SGHVS and CDR2 FQNEAQ. J was trimmed by 9 bases and V by 5 bases; bases with no gene match: 5. This CDR3 has 14 residues. The CDR3 reads CASSGQGWRSPLHF. In DNA form, the CDR3 reads TGTGCCAGCAGCGGACAGGGGTGGCGTTCACCCCTCCACTTT.

The chain is built from TRBV5-1 and TRBJ2-2, with D maybe TRBD1 (5 bases). V was clipped by 4 bases and J by 3 bases, with 10 bases between them. From germline, CDR1 is SGHRS and CDR2 YFSETQ. The length of the CDR3 is 14 residues. The CDR3 DNA reads as TGCGCCAGCAGCGAGCAGGGCTACACCGGGGAGCTGTTTTTT. Encoded protein: CASSEQGYTGELFF.

The rearrangement links TRBV5-1 to TRBJ2-2; TRBD1 aligns across 8 bases. The V segment lost 0 bases and the J segment 5 bases; nucleotides outside the gene matches: 3. The CDR3 is 15 amino acids. In germline, CDR1 is SGHRS, CDR2 YFSETQ. CDR3 coding DNA: TGCGCCAGCAGCTTGGAACAGGGGGGAACCGGGGAGCTGTTTTTT. This codes for CASSLEQGGTGELFF.